This TCR beta chain was sequenced for a study of T cells in Graves' hyperthyroidism and ophthalmopathy (dated by TCRdb to the late 2010s). In the study overall: Peripheral blood samples were taken at initial diagnosis, before any treatment was given. TCR V-J signatures able to tell the groups apart were searched for in a discovery cohort of 95 to 100 patients, of whom over 40 had Graves' ophthalmopathy and some 60 had stable Graves' hyperthyroidism. After sampling, hyperthyroidism patients received methimazole starting at 30 mg daily, and ophthalmopathy patients received high-dose intravenous methylprednisolone. Whether ophthalmopathy could be predicted prospectively was tested in an independent validation cohort made up of 18 to 20 hyperthyroidism patients plus 17 patients who later progressed to ophthalmopathy. The 90 to 100 discovery patients were randomly divided into training and test sets at a 7:3 ratio. The study also compared thyroid tissue and blood T-cell repertoires from over 5 Graves' hyperthyroidism patients. The paper reports TCR Vbeta CDR3 sequencing of about 140 peripheral blood samples: approximately 41 ophthalmopathy, 75 to 80 hyperthyroidism and about 17 progressor patients. Broad study findings and their caveats: In validation, progression to ophthalmopathy was predicted by the model with 55% to 71% sensitivity and 72% to 85% specificity, a median of roughly 6 months before onset. Most expanded thyroid clonotypes (frequency above 0.001) were also found in blood, which suggests that blood repertoires may mirror thyroid immune responses. In cross-validation, a model built on a 13 V-J signature told ophthalmopathy apart from stable hyperthyroidism with just under 90% sensitivity and 81% to 82% specificity, and in testing the same model reached 80%/75%. Sample size was not statistically predetermined, and blinding of investigators to group allocation was not performed.

From a lookup of the germline V gene (reference sequence), CDR1 and CDR2 are DFQATT and SNEGSKA. Including cysteine and phenylalanine, the CDR3 has 14 amino acids. Only the CDR3 portion is preserved as DNA: 42 bases, with reading frame beginning at the first base. After removal of 0 bases from V and 4 bases from J, the junction retains 5 bases not matched to a gene. Amplification of TCR beta CDR3 regions was carried out from RNA transcripts. The first round of RT-PCR for the TCR CDR3 was performed with the HTBI primer set and the Qiagen OneStep RT-PCR kit. Libraries were constructed in a second round of multiplex PCR, after which size selection and purification were carried out. Paired-end sequencing of the libraries was performed with 100 bp reads on an Illumina HiSeq2000. The paper's data handling went like this. SOAPnuke was used to process the raw data, throwing out any read that contained adapters or uncalled bases, had a mean Phred below 15, or lacked an exact constant-primer or identifier match. High-quality paired reads were merged using COPE v1.2.5, and each unique nucleotide sequence was defined as a clonotype. MiTCR v1.1 was used to align clonotypes to the IMGT TRBV, TRBD and TRBJ reference segments. Analysis was restricted to V-J combinations with a frequency above 0.0001, which covered over 98% of repertoires. The TCS score was defined as the ratio of F50 (clonal expansion) to E x V (chaos), calculated using BLOSUM62-based TCRdist between CDR3 peptides within each V-J. Welch's t-statistics and random forest reduced just over 500 V-J features to 13, which were used in a naive Bayes classifier (R e1071). TCRdb reprocessed the public reads (quality trimming at Q25 with fastp, clone calling with MiXCR) and kept in-frame beta chains. CDR3 protein sequences are deduplicated, and each keeps its most common genes and DNA. What appears here as the V and J calls and clone size reflects TCRdb's work, not the paper's. Within this sample are 700,000 or so distinct CDR3 sequences, with about 14% of them counted one time only. Jointly, the top ten make up around an eighth of the sample.

Ophthalmopathy patients had moderately to severely active disease, with a Clinical Activity Score of 3 or more, a NOSPECS grade of 4 or more, and a disease duration of less than 3 months. The study excluded patients with uncontrolled infections, other autoimmune diseases, pregnancy or lactation. Diagnoses were established on the basis of clinical symptoms, serum thyroxine and TRAb, thyroid ultrasound, and orbital computed tomography. Ficoll-Paque density gradient centrifugation was used to isolate PBMCs from 10 ml of fresh peripheral blood. Total RNA was extracted using Trizol reagent, and RNA quality was assessed on an Agilent 2100 Bioanalyzer. This clonotype was seen ten or more times. Its antigen target is currently unknown. No much larger clone is present one base from it, and per-base qualities are unavailable.

The sample taken for sequencing was blood. The chain is assembled from TRBV20-1 and TRBJ2-7; 8 central nucleotides agree with TRBD2. The source is a woman aged 50 to 60 with Graves' ophthalmopathy. The nucleotides are TGCAGTGCTAGAGATAGGGCGGGAGGTTACGAGCAGTACTTC. Translation gives CSARDRAGGYEQYF.